This TCR beta chain was identified in a study of CD8+ T cells in alopecia areata. RNA, once extracted, was reverse transcribed into cDNA for use as the sequencing template. Assay: immunoSEQ multiplex PCR; the TCRdb copy retains only in-frame clones and omits some. Here the sample spans 90,000 to 150,000 clones, roughly two thirds being singletons. CDR3 size: 12 residues. V lost 2 bases and J lost 4, with 8 bases in between. Germline CDR1 GTSNPN, CDR2 SVGIG (reference sequence). Study observations and caveats: Lesional tissue from the scalp (especially in alopecia totalis/universalis) showed higher clonality than normal scalp. TCR sharing across patients was less clear than in mice, possibly HLA-related.

As concerns this clone: Antigen unknown.

Sequenced sample: CD4+ T cells sorted from blood. This TCR was recovered from a human donor in good health. The chain recombines TRBV30 with TRBJ1-2, with D uncertain. Written as DNA, the CDR3 is TGTGCCTGGAGTACGGGCCCCTATGGCTACACCTTC. Protein sequence: CAWSTGPYGYTF.